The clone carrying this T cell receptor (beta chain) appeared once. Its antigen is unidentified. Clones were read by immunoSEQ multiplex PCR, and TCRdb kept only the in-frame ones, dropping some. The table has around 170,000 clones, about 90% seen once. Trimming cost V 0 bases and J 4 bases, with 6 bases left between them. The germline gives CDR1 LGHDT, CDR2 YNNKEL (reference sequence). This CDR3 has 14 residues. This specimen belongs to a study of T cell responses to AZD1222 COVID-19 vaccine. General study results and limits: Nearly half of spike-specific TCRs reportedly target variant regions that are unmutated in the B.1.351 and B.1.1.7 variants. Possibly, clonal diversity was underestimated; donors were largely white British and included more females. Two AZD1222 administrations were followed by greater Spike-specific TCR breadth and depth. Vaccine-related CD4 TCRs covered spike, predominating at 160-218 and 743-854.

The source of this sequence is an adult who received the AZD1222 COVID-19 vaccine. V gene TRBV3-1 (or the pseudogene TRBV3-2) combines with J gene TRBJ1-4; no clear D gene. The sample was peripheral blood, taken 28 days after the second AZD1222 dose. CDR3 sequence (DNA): TGTGCCAGCAGCCAAGAGTATATTAATGAAAAACTGTTTTTT. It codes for CASSQEYINEKLFF.